Shown below are 11 T cell receptor beta chains from a single sample sequenced in a study of T-cell reconstitution after alpha-beta-depleted transplantation in children listed by TCRdb under 2016. Libraries were constructed by PCR. TCRdb names Illumina HiSeq 2500 as the instrument used. To normalize quantification of the TCRbeta repertoire, the TCR libraries were built with molecular barcoding that relied on unique molecular identifiers. The public reads were run again by TCRdb, first through fastp at Q25 and then through MiXCR, and only productive beta chains were kept. Merged by CDR3 protein, the rows form single entries marked with the most common genes and DNA. The sample yields some 300,000 distinct CDR3 sequences; around a tenth were counted once. The ten largest account for more than 2% of the sample. Sequencing used PBMCs from the stem cell graft donor, obtained from the stem cell graft. These TCRs come from a human donor who donated a stem cell graft to a child with acute lymphoblastic leukemia.

This clonotype showed up many times. V is TRBV6-2 or TRBV6-3 and J is TRBJ2-1, with TRBD2 matching 8 bases. The CDR3 is made up of 19 amino acids. Germline V gives CDR1 MNHEY, CDR2 SVGEGT. With 7 bases clipped from V and 3 bases from J, the junction kept 20 bases outside the gene matches. This CDR3 reads CASTSWRSGRADHYNEQFF. CDR3 nucleotides: TGTGCCAGCACCTCCTGGCGGAGCGGGAGAGCGGACCACTACAATGAGCAGTTCTTC.

This clonotype was picked up many times. The chain is built from TRBV6-5 and TRBJ2-5; D could derive from TRBD1 or TRBD2 (5 bases each). The germline V gene has CDR1 MNHEY and CDR2 SVGAGI. The CDR3 totals 12 residues. Trimming cost V 6 bases and J 7 bases, with 12 bases left between them. CDR3 protein: CASSRDRRTQYF. CDR3 DNA sequence: TGTGCCAGCAGCCGGGACCGGCGGACCCAGTACTTC.

The chain has TRBV9 and TRBJ2-5; 8 bases are shared with TRBD2. Germline lookup yields CDR1 SGDLS and CDR2 YYNGEE. CDR3 length: 14 amino acids. With 3 bases clipped from V and 5 bases from J, the junction kept 6 bases outside the gene matches. CDR3 nucleotide sequence: TGTGCCAGCAGCGATTCGGGGGGGAAGGAGACCCAGTACTTC. As protein: CASSDSGGKETQYF. Based on the CDR3 plus reference TRBV9 and TRBJ2-5, the full variable domain is DSGVTQTPKHLITATGQRVTLRCSPRSGDLSVYWYQQSLDQGLQFLIQYYNGEERAKGNILERFSAQQFPDLHSELNLSSLELGDSALYFCASSDSGGKETQYFGPGTRLLVL.

The chain is built from TRBV9 and TRBJ2-3, with D perhaps matching TRBD2 (6 bases). Trimming shortened V by 5 bases and J by 6 bases, and 13 bases separated the two germline ends. The V gene's germline CDR1 is SGDLS and CDR2 YYNGEE. There are 13 residues in the CDR3. The CDR3 DNA reads as TGTGCCAGCAGGAATTCGGGGGAGGATACGCAGTATTTT. Translating gives CASRNSGEDTQYF.

The chain carries TRBV7-9 and TRBJ2-6, with unresolved D. V dropped 5 bases and J dropped 0 bases, with 11 bases sitting between them. This CDR3 comprises 16 residues. The germline V gene has CDR1 SEHNR and CDR2 FQNEAQ (reference sequence). The CDR3 nucleotides read TGTGCCAGCAGCCCCCCCAAGTCCTCTGGGGCCAACGTCCTGACTTTC. Translation: CASSPPKSSGANVLTF.

Only a few counts were recorded for this clonotype. The J gene is TRBJ1-5, the V gene TRBV20-1; the D is unclear. This CDR3 comprises 16 residues. Looked up from germline, CDR1 is DFQATT and CDR2 is SNEGSKA (reference sequence). The germline V and J ends were trimmed by 0 bases and 1 base, with 13 bases remaining between them. This CDR3 reads CSARDARLASNQPQHF. CDR3 nucleotides: TGCAGTGCTAGAGATGCGAGACTGGCCAGCAATCAGCCCCAGCATTTT.

This sequence joins TRBV12-3 or TRBV12-4 and TRBJ1-1; tentatively, D is TRBD1 (5 bases). Trimming left V 3 bases short and J 3 bases short, with 11 bases between. This CDR3 is built from 14 residues. CDR3 loop: CASSFGARDTEAFF. The CDR3 DNA reads TGTGCCAGCAGTTTCGGGGCGCGGGACACTGAAGCTTTCTTT.

This chain uses TRBV20-1 with TRBJ2-7, with 10 bases aligning to TRBD2. This CDR3 has 14 amino acids. V was pared by 3 bases and J by 5 bases, with 7 bases of the junction left unmatched. Germline CDR1 is DFQATT and CDR2 is SNEGSKA (reference sequence). CDR3 DNA sequence: TGCAGTGCTAGTCCCAGCGGGAGGGGAAACGAGCAGTACTTC. This translates into CSASPSGRGNEQYF.

The chain uses TRBV20-1 and TRBJ1-5; 11 bases match TRBD1. Germline assignment: CDR1 DFQATT and CDR2 SNEGSKA (reference sequence). The V segment lost 3 bases and the J segment 1 base; nucleotides outside the gene matches: 8. This CDR3 is 17 amino acids long. CDR3 protein: CSASLRTGGWSNQPQHF. DNA of the CDR3: TGCAGTGCTAGCCTCCGGACAGGGGGCTGGAGCAATCAGCCCCAGCATTTT.

The rearrangement uses TRBV7-8 and TRBJ2-5, with TRBD1 as a possible D gene (7 bases). The CDR3 has 15 amino acids. V dropped 3 bases and J dropped 5 bases, with 16 bases sitting between them. In germline, CDR1 is SGHVS, CDR2 FQNEAQ. CDR3 sequence: CASSLYRGGLETQYF. The CDR3 nucleotides are TGTGCCAGCAGCTTGTACAGGGGAGGCCTCGAGACCCAGTACTTC.

This clonotype was seen ten or more times. V is TRBV5-1 and J is TRBJ2-7; TRBD2 aligns across 7 bases. Germline V gene sequence: CDR1 SGHRS, CDR2 YFSETQ. Trimming removed 4 bases from V and 3 bases from J; junction bases left unmatched: 10. The CDR3 runs 15 residues. In nucleotides, the CDR3 is TGCGCCAGCAGCCGTGGAGGGGCGGGAGACTACGAGCAGTACTTC. Amino acids: CASSRGGAGDYEQYF.